This T cell receptor (beta chain) was documented in a study of yellow fever vaccine responses in identical twins (dated by TCRdb to 2017 to 2018). Looking at the study overall: In identical twins, the study followed T cell clones that responded to the vaccine with precision.

About this clonotype itself: Its antigen has not been determined. No base quality information exists; no much larger clone differs at one position.

Library preparation employed RT-PCR. Sequencing took place on an Illumina HiSeq 2500. TCRdb applied fastp at Q25 and MiXCR to the public reads, then kept only in-frame beta chains. All rows with the same CDR3 protein become a single entry with the most common DNA and genes. In all, the sample holds 35,000 or so distinct CDR3 sequences, and about three fifths of those were seen once. Over 3.5% of the sample goes to the ten largest clones. General findings and caveats noted by the study authors: According to the authors, in identical twins the way T cells responded to vaccination appeared partly convergent and partly personalized.

The germline V gene yields SGHAT for CDR1 and FQNNGV for CDR2. The CDR3 holds 18 amino acids from the cysteine to the phenylalanine. The read is trimmed to its CDR3 DNA, 54 bases read in frame from base 1. Compared with germline, V lacks 5 bases and J lacks 7 bases; bases without a gene match: 19. The receptor was derived from a woman in her late teens or twenties who received the yellow fever vaccine. Donor details come from another sample of the same person, matched by shared clones. This sequence uses TRBV11-2 and TRBJ2-1, and TRBD2 matches 8 of the central bases. Specimen: T cells from blood (PBMCs), unsorted or a sorted subset (not recorded which), collected before or after yellow fever vaccination (not recorded which). The bases read TGTGCCAGCAGCAGCAGGGCTAGCGGGCAGGCCATGGTGAATGAGCAGTTCTTC. This yields the protein CASSSRASGQAMVNEQFF. The full variable domain, with segments outside the CDR3 supplied by the reference TRBV11-2 and TRBJ2-1 proteins, appears as EAGVAQSPRYKIIEKRQSVAFWCNPISGHATLYWYQQILGQGPKLLIQFQNNGVVDDSQLPKDRFSAERLKGVDSTLKIQPAKLEDSAVYLCASSSRASGQAMVNEQFFGPGTRLTVL.